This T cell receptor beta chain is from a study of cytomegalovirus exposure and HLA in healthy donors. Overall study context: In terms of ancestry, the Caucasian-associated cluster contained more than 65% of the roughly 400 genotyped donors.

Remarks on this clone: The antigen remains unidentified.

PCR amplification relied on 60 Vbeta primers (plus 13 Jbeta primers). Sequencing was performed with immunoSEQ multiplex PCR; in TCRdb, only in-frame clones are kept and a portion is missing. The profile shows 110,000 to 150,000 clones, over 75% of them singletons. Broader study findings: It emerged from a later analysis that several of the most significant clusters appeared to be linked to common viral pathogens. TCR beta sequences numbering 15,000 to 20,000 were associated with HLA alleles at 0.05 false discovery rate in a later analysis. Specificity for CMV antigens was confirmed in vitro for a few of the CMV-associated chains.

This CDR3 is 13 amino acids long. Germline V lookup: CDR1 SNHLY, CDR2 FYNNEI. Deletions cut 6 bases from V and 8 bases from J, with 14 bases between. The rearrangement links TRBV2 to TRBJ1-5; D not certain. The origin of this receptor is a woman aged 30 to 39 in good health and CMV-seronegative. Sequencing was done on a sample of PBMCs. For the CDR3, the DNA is TGTGCCAGCAGGGACTATGGCCACAAGCCCCAGCATTTT. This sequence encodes CASRDYGHKPQHF.